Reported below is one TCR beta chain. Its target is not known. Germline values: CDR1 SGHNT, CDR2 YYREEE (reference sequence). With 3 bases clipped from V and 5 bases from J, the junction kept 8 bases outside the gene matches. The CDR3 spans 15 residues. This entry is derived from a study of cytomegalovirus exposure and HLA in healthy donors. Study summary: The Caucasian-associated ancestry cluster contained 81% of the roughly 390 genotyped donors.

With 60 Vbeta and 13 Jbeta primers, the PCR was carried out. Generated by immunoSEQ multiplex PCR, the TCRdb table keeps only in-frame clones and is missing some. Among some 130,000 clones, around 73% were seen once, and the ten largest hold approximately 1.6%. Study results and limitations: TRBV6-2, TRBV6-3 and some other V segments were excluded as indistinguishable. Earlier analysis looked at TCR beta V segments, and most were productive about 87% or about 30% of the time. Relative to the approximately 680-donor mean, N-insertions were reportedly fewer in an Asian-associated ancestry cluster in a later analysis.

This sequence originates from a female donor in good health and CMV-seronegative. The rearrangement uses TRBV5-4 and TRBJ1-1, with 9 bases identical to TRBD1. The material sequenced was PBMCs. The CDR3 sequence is CASSSPGTGLTEAFF. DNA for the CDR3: TGTGCCAGCAGCTCCCCCGGGACAGGGTTGACTGAAGCTTTCTTT.